The rows below give T cell receptor beta chains drawn from one sample of a study of blood T cell repertoires in COVID-19. Sequencing was performed with immunoSEQ multiplex PCR; in TCRdb, only in-frame clones are kept and a portion is missing. The repertoire has a few hundred thousand clones, 80% to 90% of them found once; the top ten carry approximately 1.3%. Source material: peripheral blood. Source of these receptors: a middle-aged woman who had recovered from COVID-19. Each CDR3 is given without its conserved first and last residue.

v_call: TRBV27; j_call: TRBJ1-4; cdr3_aa: ASSLVPGSEKLF
v_call: TRBV19; j_call: TRBJ2-7; cdr3_aa: ASSTPGDSYEQY
v_call: TRBV4-3; j_call: TRBJ1-2; cdr3_aa: ASSQGQGNFYGYT
v_call: TRBV7-9; j_call: TRBJ2-5; cdr3_aa: ASSLPPQETQY
v_call: TRBV7-2; j_call: TRBJ2-2; cdr3_aa: ASSLEQGTGELF
v_call: TRBV5-1; j_call: TRBJ2-3; cdr3_aa: ASSPTFLPDTQY
v_call: TRBV5-1; j_call: TRBJ2-7; cdr3_aa: ASSPSGGGLDEQY
v_call: TRBV13; j_call: TRBJ2-3; cdr3_aa: ASSLVPTGLAGGSDTQY
v_call: TRBV5-4; j_call: TRBJ2-5; cdr3_aa: ASSAKRDTISGTQY
v_call: TRBV7-8; j_call: TRBJ2-5; cdr3_aa: ASSLVGGGAGETQY
v_call: TRBV28; j_call: TRBJ2-1; cdr3_aa: ASSASGAGVYNEQF
v_call: TRBV15; j_call: TRBJ2-1; cdr3_aa: ATSRDGTINEQF
v_call: TRBV4-1; j_call: TRBJ2-1; cdr3_aa: ASSRSEGRSYNEQF
v_call: TRBV18; j_call: TRBJ2-1; cdr3_aa: ASSALGGMSEQF
v_call: TRBV5-6; j_call: TRBJ2-3; cdr3_aa: ASSRLEIVGDTQY
v_call: TRBV5-4; j_call: TRBJ1-1; cdr3_aa: ASSFGQGTTEAF
v_call: TRBV3-1/TRBV3-2; j_call: TRBJ2-1; cdr3_aa: ASSPRWSGGSNEQF
v_call: TRBV4-1; j_call: TRBJ2-5; cdr3_aa: ASSQANRLSSGLASDWTQY
v_call: TRBV11-3; j_call: TRBJ2-3; cdr3_aa: ASSLGRRGSTDTQY
v_call: TRBV25-1; j_call: TRBJ2-3; cdr3_aa: ASSEFPGQRITDTQY
v_call: TRBV5-5; j_call: TRBJ2-7; cdr3_aa: ASSFFVAEQY
v_call: TRBV7-2; j_call: TRBJ1-1; cdr3_aa: ASSFNPGSYTEAF
v_call: TRBV9; j_call: TRBJ1-4; cdr3_aa: ASSTDGTGEVKLF
v_call: TRBV25-1; j_call: TRBJ1-1; cdr3_aa: ASTAGPPEAF
v_call: TRBV19; j_call: TRBJ1-3; cdr3_aa: ASRKSREHTDTIY
v_call: TRBV11-3; j_call: TRBJ2-3; cdr3_aa: ASSSGQDRTDTQY
v_call: TRBV4-2; j_call: TRBJ2-7; cdr3_aa: ASSQVYVTGDYEQY
v_call: TRBV10-3; j_call: TRBJ1-1; cdr3_aa: AIRSDTEAF
v_call: TRBV7-6; j_call: TRBJ1-4; cdr3_aa: ASSFTGGTNEKLF
v_call: TRBV27; j_call: TRBJ2-1; cdr3_aa: ATDRGNEQF
v_call: TRBV27; j_call: TRBJ2-5; cdr3_aa: ASSNNGGAGETQY
v_call: TRBV5-8; j_call: TRBJ2-1; cdr3_aa: ASSYQGQGHNEQF
v_call: TRBV28; j_call: TRBJ2-7; cdr3_aa: ASSLWGTGRLRYEQY
v_call: TRBV9; j_call: TRBJ1-2; cdr3_aa: ASSGQARGYT
v_call: TRBV14; j_call: TRBJ2-5; cdr3_aa: ASSRGTSLLPYQETQY
v_call: TRBV18; j_call: TRBJ2-3; cdr3_aa: ASSPSAGGWDTQY
v_call: TRBV24-1; j_call: TRBJ2-4; cdr3_aa: ATPQIAKNIQY
v_call: TRBV6-2/TRBV6-3; j_call: TRBJ1-1; cdr3_aa: ASSYQGSNTEAF
v_call: TRBV20-1; j_call: TRBJ2-5; cdr3_aa: SASSQREETQY